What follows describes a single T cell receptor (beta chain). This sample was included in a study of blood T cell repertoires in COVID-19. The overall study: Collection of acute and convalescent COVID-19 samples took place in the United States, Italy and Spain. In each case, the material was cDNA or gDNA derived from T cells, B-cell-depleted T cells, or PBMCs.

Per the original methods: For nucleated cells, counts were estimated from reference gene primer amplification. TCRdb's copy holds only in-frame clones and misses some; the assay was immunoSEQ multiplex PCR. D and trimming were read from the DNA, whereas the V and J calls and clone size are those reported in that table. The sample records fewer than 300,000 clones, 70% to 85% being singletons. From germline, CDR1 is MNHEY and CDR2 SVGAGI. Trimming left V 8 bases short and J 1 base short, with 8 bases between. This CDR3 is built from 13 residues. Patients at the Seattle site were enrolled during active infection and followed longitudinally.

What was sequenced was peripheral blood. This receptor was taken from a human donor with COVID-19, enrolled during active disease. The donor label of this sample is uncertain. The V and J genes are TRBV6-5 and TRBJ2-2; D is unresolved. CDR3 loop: CASRVVNTGELFF. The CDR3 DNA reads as TGTGCCAGCCGGGTGGTGAACACCGGGGAGCTGTTTTTT.